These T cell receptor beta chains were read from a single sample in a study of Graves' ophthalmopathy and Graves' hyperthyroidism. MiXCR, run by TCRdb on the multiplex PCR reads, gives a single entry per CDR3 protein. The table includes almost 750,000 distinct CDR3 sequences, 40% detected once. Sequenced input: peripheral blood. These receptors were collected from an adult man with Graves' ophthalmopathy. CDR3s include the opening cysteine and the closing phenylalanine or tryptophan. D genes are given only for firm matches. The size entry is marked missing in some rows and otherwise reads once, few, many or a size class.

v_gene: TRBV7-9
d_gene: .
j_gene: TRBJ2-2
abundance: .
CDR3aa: CASSTDGDGELFF
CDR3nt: TGTGCCAGCAGCACCGACGGAGACGGGGAGCTGTTTTTT

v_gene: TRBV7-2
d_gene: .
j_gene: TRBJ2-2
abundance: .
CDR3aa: CASSLEMLGPAGELFF
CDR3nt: TGTGCCAGCAGCTTAGAAATGCTAGGCCCGGCCGGGGAGCTGTTTTTT

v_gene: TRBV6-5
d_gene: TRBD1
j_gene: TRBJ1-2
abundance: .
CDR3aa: CASNSRGGLGLGGYTF
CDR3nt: TGTGCCAGCAACTCGCGAGGGGGCTTGGGGCTGGGGGGCTACACCTTC

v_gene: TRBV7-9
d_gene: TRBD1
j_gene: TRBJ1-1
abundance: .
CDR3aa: CASSLSGTGVRTEAFF
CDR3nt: TGTGCCAGCAGCTTATCCGGGACAGGGGTAAGGACTGAAGCTTTCTTT

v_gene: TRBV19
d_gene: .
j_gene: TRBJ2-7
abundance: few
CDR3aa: CASSRHPRRDGNYEQYF
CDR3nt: TGTGCCAGTAGCCGCCACCCTCGACGCGACGGGAACTACGAGCAGTACTTC

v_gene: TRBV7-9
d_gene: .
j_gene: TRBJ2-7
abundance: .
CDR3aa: CASSHPGQYF
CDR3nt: TGTGCCAGCAGCCATCCGGGGCAGTACTTC

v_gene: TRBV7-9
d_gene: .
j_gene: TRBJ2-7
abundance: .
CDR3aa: CASSLTQGWEQYF
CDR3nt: TGTGCCAGCAGCTTAACCCAGGGCTGGGAGCAGTACTTC

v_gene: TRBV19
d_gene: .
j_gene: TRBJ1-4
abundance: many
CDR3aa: CASRPAGQENEKLFF
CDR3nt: TGTGCCAGTAGACCAGCCGGCCAGGAAAATGAAAAACTGTTTTTT

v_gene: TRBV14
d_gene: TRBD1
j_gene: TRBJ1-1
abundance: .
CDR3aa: CASSIRTGLNTEAFF
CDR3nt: TGTGCCAGCAGCATCCGGACAGGGCTGAACACTGAAGCTTTCTTT

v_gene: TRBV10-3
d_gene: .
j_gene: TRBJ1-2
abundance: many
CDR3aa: CAISQDSNYGYTF
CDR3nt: TGTGCCATCAGTCAGGACAGCAACTATGGCTACACCTTC

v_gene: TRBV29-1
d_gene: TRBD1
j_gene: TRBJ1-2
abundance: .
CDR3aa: CSVGGQGVGYGYTF
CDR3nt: TGCAGCGTTGGAGGTCAGGGGGTCGGCTATGGCTACACCTTC

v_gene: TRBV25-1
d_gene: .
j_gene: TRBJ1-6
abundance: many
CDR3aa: CASSELHPPLHF
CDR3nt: TGTGCCAGCAGTGAACTTCATCCACCCCTCCACTTT

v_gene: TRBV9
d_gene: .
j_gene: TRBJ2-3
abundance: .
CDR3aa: CASSTDTGFTDTQYF
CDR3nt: TGTGCCAGCAGCACGGACACAGGGTTCACAGATACGCAGTATTTT

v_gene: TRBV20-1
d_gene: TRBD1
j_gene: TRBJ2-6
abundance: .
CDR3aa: CSATEVAGGGGTEAF
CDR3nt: TGCAGTGCTACTGAGGTGGCAGGGGGCGGTGGGACTGAAGCTTTC

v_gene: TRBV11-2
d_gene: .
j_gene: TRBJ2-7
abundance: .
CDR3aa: CASSPPFYEQYF
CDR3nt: TGTGCCAGCAGCCCTCCTTTTTACGAGCAGTACTTC

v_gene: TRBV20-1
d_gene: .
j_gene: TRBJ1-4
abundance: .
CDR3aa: CSAPVGGVNEKLFF
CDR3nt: TGCAGTGCTCCGGTGGGGGGTGTTAATGAAAAACTGTTTTTT

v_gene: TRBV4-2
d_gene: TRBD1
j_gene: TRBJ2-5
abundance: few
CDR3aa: CASSPDRGKWKTQYF
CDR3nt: TGTGCCAGCAGCCCGGACAGGGGGAAATGGAAAACCCAGTACTTC

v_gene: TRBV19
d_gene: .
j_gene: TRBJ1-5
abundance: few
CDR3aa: CASSIDRRGNQPQHF
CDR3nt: TGTGCCAGTAGTATAGATCGCAGGGGAAATCAGCCCCAGCATTTT

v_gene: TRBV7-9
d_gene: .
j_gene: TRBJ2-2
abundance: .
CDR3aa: CASSGQAFGELFF
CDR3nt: TGTGCCAGCAGCGGGCAGGCGTTCGGGGAGCTGTTTTTT

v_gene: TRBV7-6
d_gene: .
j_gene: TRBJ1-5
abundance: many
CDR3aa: CASSSSSNQPQHF
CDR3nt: TGTGCCAGCAGCTCAAGTAGCAATCAGCCCCAGCATTTT

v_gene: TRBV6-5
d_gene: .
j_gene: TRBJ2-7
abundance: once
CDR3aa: CASSYRTAGSYEQYF
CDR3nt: TGTGCCAGCAGTTACCGAACGGCCGGCTCCTACGAGCAGTACTTC

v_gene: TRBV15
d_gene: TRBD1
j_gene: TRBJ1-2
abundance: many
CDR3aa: CATSRQTTGEYTF
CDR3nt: TGTGCCACCAGCAGACAAACGACAGGGGAATACACCTTC

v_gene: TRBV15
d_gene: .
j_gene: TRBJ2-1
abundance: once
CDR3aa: CATSRDLGGTYNEQFF
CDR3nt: TGTGCCACCAGCAGAGATCTGGGGGGAACCTACAATGAGCAGTTCTTC

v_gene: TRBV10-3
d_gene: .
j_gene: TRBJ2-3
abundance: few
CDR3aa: CAISTGTDTQYF
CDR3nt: TGTGCCATCAGTACGGGTACAGATACGCAGTATTTT